The entry that follows covers one T cell receptor (beta chain) sequence. Time point denoted: newly diagnosed GD, antithyroid drugs for less than 3 months. TCR sequences were obtained from RNA taken from PBMCs. Into tubes containing EDTA, roughly 8.3 milliliters of peripheral blood were drawn. The germline CDR1 and CDR2 sequences are LNHDA and SQIVND (reference sequence). The CDR3 consists of 15 residues. J gave up 3 bases and V 1 base, and 0 bases lay outside the gene matches. CDR3 regions were amplified by Arm-PCR using iRepertoire HTBI primers to build TCR beta libraries. TCRdb independently ran MiXCR on the multiplex PCR reads; one entry per CDR3 protein. The sample lists fewer than 450,000 distinct CDR3 sequences; 14% to 15% were seen once. This specimen comes from a study of regulatory T cells in long-lasting Graves disease. Across the study: Prior antithyroid drug treatment in newly diagnosed Graves' patients lasted under 3 months.

The same specimen was also included in a second study, on T cells in Graves' hyperthyroidism and ophthalmopathy. This second study notes: First-round RT-PCR with HTBI primers amplified the TCR CDR3 region. Most expanded thyroid clonotypes above 0.001 also appeared in blood.

The clonotype comes from a woman in her 40s with Graves disease. Material: peripheral blood mononuclear cells (PBMCs), obtained at new diagnosis, from a patient treated with antithyroid drugs. The gene calls are TRBV19 and TRBJ2-6, with 7 nucleotides matching TRBD1. CDR3: CASSIAGGGANVLTF. The CDR3 DNA is TGTGCCAGTAGTATAGCAGGGGGTGGGGCCAACGTCCTGACTTTC.